Described below is a single TCR beta chain sequence and its context. The antigen is unknown. Library preparation for TCR beta used quantitative 5'-RACE with molecular barcodes. TCRdb analysed the 5' RACE reads with MiXCR anew, one entry per CDR3 protein. The sample yields under 300,000 distinct CDR3 sequences, roughly 18% seen once. CDR1 and CDR2 (germline): DFQATT, SNEGSKA (reference sequence). CDR3 length: 14 residues. V was clipped by 6 bases and J by 5 bases, with 17 bases between them. The sample comes from a study of CD8 T cells in ankylosing spondylitis. Broader study findings: As for the disease-linked clones, they showed a CD8+ phenotype and occurred at relatively low frequencies in peripheral blood. Researchers reportedly found disease-linked clones significantly enriched in matched ankylosing spondylitis synovial fluid. In ankylosing spondylitis blood, a motif of about eight highly homologous TCR beta variants appeared characteristic.

The sequencing input was blood, either unsorted or a sorted T cell fraction (not recorded which). The sequence came from a male donor with ankylosing spondylitis or in good health (not recorded which). V is TRBV20-1 and J is TRBJ1-5; D not resolved. The CDR3 DNA sequence: TGCAGTGCCCACGACGGTTTTTCGGATCAGCCCCAGCATTTT. It translates to CSAHDGFSDQPQHF.